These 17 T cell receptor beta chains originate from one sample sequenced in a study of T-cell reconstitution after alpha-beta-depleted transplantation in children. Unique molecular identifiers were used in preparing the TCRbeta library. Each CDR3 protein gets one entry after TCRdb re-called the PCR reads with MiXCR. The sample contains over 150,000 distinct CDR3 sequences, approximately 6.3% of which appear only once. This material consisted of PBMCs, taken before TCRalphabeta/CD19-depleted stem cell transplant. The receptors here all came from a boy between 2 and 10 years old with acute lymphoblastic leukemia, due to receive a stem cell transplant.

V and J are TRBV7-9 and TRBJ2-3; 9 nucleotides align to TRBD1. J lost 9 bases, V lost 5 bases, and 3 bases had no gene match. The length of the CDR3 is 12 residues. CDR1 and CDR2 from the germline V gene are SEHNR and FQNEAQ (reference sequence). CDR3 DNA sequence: TGTGCCAGCAGCCCCGGGACAGGGACGCAGTATTTT. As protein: CASSPGTGTQYF.

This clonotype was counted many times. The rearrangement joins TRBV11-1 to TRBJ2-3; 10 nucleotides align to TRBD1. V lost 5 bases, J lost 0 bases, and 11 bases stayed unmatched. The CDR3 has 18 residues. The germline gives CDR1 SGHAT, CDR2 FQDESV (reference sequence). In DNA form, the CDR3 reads TGTGCCAGCAGCCCCAACCTGACAGGGGGCCGTAGCACAGATACGCAGTATTTT. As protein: CASSPNLTGGRSTDTQYF.

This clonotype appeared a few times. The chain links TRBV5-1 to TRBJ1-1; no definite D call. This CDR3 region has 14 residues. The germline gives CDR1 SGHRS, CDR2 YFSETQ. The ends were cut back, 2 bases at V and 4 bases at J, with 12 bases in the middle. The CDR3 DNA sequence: TGCGCCAGCAGCTTACCGGAAAGGAGCACTGAAGCTTTCTTT. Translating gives CASSLPERSTEAFF. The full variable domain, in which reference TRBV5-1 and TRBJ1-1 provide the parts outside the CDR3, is KAGVTQTPRYLIKTRGQQVTLSCSPISGHRSVSWYQQTPGQGLQFLFEYFSETQRNKGNFPGRFSGRQFSNSRSEMNVSTLELGDSALYLCASSLPERSTEAFFGQGTRLTVV.

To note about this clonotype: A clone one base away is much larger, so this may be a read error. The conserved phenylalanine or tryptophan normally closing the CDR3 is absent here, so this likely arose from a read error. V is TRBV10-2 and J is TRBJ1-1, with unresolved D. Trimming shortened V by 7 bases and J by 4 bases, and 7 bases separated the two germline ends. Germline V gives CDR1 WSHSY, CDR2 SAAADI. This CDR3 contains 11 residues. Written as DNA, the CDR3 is TGCGCCAGCACCGGGAGCACTGAAGCTTTCGTT. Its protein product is CASTGSTEAFV.

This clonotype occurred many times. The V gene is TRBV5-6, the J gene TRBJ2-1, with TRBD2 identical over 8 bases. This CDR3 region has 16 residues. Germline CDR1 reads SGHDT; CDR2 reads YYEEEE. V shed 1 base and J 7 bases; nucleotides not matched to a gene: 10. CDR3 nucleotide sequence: TGTGCCAGCAGCTTGAGCAGCGGGGGTCCCCGGAATGAGCAGTTCTTC. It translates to CASSLSSGGPRNEQFF.

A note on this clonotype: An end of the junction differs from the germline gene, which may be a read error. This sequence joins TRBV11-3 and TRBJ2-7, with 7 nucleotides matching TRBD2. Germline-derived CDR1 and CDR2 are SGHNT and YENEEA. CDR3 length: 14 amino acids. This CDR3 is CASSPRGRAEEQHF. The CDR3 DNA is TGTGCCAGCAGCCCGCGGGGGAGGGCGGAAGAGCAGCACTTC.

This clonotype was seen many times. As DNA, the CDR3 is TGCGCCAGCAGCTTGGCTCGGGGGCCTTACGAGCAGTACTTC. Its protein product is CASSLARGPYEQYF. This sequence joins TRBV5-1 and TRBJ2-7; D is perhaps TRBD1 or TRBD2 (6 bases each). CDR3 length: 14 residues. CDR1 SGHRS and CDR2 YFSETQ come from the germline V gene. V shed 0 bases and J shed 4 bases, with 11 bases lying between them.

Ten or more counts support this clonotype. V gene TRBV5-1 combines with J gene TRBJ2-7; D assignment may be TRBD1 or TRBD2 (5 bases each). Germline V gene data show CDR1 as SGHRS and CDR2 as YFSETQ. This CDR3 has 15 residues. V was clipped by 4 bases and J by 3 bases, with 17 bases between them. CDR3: CASSQTGTDDYEQYF. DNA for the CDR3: TGCGCCAGCAGCCAAACGGGGACGGACGACTACGAGCAGTACTTC.

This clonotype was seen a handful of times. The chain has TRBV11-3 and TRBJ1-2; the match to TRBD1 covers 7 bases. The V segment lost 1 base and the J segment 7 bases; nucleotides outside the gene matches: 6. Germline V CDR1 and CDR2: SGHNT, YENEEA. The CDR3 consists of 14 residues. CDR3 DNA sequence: TGTGCCAGCAGCTTAGTTGAGGGGGCGCCTGGCTACACCTTC. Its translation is CASSLVEGAPGYTF.

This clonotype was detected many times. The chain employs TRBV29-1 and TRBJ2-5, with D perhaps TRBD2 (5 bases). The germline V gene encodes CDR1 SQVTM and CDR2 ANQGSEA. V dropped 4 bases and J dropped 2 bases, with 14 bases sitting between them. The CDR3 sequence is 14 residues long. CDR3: CSVVLGKRQETQYF. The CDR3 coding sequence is TGCAGCGTTGTCCTGGGAAAGCGGCAAGAGACCCAGTACTTC.

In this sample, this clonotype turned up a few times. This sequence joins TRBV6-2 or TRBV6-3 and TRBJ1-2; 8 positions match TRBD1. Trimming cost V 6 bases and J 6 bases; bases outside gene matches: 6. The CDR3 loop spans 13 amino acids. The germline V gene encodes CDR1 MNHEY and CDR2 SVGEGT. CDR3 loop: CASSLTGVDGYTF. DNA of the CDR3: TGTGCCAGCAGCTTGACAGGGGTGGATGGCTACACCTTC.

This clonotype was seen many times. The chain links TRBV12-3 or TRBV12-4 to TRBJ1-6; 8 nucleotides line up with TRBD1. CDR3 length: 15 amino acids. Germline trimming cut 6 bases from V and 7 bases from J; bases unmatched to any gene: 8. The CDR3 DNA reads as TGTGCCAGCAGGACGACCGGGACAGGCAATTCACCCCTCCACTTT. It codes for CASRTTGTGNSPLHF.

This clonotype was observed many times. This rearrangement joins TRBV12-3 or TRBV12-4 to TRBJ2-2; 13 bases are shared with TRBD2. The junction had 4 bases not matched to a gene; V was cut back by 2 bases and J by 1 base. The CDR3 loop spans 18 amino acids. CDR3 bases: TGTGCCAGCAGTTTAACTAGCGGGGGGGTTGTGAACACCGGGGAGCTGTTTTTT. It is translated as CASSLTSGGVVNTGELFF.

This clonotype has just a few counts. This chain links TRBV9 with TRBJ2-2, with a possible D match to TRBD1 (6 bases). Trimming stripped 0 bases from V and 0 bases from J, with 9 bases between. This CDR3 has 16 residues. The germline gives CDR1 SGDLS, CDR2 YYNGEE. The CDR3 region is CASSVARDTNTGELFF. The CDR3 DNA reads TGTGCCAGCAGCGTAGCTAGGGACACGAACACCGGGGAGCTGTTTTTT.

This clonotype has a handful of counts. The CDR3 DNA sequence: TGTGCCAGCAGCGTAGGACTAGCGGGAGCGGGGACAGATACGCAGTATTTT. Protein: CASSVGLAGAGTDTQYF. The rearrangement joins TRBV9 to TRBJ2-3; 12 bases map to TRBD2. V was clipped by 0 bases and J by 3 bases; unmatched bases: 5. CDR1 is SGDLS, CDR2 YYNGEE, per germline. The CDR3 loop spans 17 amino acids.

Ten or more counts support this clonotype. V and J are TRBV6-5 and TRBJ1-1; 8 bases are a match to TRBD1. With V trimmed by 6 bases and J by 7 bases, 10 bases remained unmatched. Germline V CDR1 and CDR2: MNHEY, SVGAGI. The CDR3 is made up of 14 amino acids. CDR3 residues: CASRSLTGVSEAFF. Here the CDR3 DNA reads TGTGCCAGCAGGAGCCTGACAGGGGTCAGTGAAGCTTTCTTT.

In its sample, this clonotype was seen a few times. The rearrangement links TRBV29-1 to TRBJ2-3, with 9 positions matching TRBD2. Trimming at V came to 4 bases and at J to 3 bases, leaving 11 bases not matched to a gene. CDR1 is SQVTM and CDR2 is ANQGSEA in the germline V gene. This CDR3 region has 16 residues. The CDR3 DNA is TGCAGCGTTGGCGGAATAGCGGGAGTCGGGACAGATACGCAGTATTTT. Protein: CSVGGIAGVGTDTQYF.